This TCR beta chain was identified in a study of cytomegalovirus exposure and HLA in healthy donors. Across the whole study: The same platform used for the 666 first-cohort repertoires was also used for the 95 to 150 validation repertoires, as a later analysis reported.

This CDR3 region has 17 residues. Germline V gene lookup returns CDR1 SGHVS and CDR2 FNYEAQ. J gave up 0 bases and V 5 bases, and 10 bases lay outside the gene matches. Study outcomes and limitations: Researchers counted some 150 TCR beta chains as cytomegalovirus-associated. In vitro checks showed that a few CMV-associated chains really do target CMV antigens.

Repertoires were generated with immunoSEQ multiplex PCR, while TCRdb's copy carries only in-frame clones and drops some. Of under 400,000 clones listed, approximately 90% were seen once; the top ten hold roughly 0.75%. On this clone: What it binds is unknown.

The rearrangement joins TRBV7-6 to TRBJ2-3; TRBD1 agrees at 8 bases. The source material was PBMCs. This receptor was taken from a woman aged 18-29 years in good health and CMV-seronegative. The CDR3 here is CASSAQGQGISTDTQYF. The CDR3 DNA sequence: TGTGCCAGCAGCGCGCAAGGACAGGGAATAAGCACAGATACGCAGTATTTT.